This T cell receptor (beta chain) is drawn from a study of sequential checkpoint blockade in melanoma (dated by TCRdb to about 2019). Regarding the complete study: Patients were assigned by 1:1 randomization to either first-line nivolumab followed by ipilimumab (arm A) or ipilimumab followed by nivolumab (arm B). Both trial sequences were followed by maintenance nivolumab. Broader findings and caveats from the paper: Larger, independent patient cohorts are needed to validate the response-prediction model that combines TCR metrics and mutation burden.

A word on this clone: Its antigen remains unidentified. Base qualities were left out, and no much larger clone turns up one base away.

For CDR1 and CDR2, the germline V gene (reference sequence) lists MNHEY and SMNVEV. The germline V and J ends show losses of 4 bases and 5 bases respectively, and no gene match explains 9 bases of the junction. From cysteine to phenylalanine, the CDR3 is 17 amino acids long. The sequence is cut down to CDR3 DNA, 51 bases in frame from base 1. What the treatment or condition label conveys for this sample: randomized to nivolumab then ipilimumab (arm A) or the reverse (arm B). Prior DNA-damaging chemotherapy had not been received by any trial patient. A FACS Aria II flow cytometer was used to sort live CD3+CD8+ cells that were negative for CD19 and CD56 from thawed PBMCs. Samples were obtained from patients with melanoma enrolled in CheckMate 064, a randomized, open-label phase II trial of sequential checkpoint blockade. Peripheral blood mononuclear cells were obtained through leukapheresis, purified using Ficoll-Paque, and frozen in human serum containing roughly 9.8% DMSO. Right after sorting, the blood CD3+CD8+ cells were verified to be >95% pure, and DNA extraction followed.

TCRbeta CDR3 regions were immunosequenced from genomic DNA with the immunoSEQ Assay. Before high-throughput sequencing, the genomic DNA was amplified using bias-controlled multiplex PCR. Regarding the original processing steps: To quantify the absolute abundance of each unique TCRbeta CDR3 region, the sequences were collapsed and filtered. Clonality was defined as 1 minus Pielou's evenness and was calculated using productive rearrangements only. A previously published method was used to identify clones with significantly greater frequencies in on-treatment samples than in baseline samples. TCRdb took this table from immuneACCESS and kept in-frame rearrangements with V and J called. Such tables lack part of the clones; where checked against another copy, unresolved V genes explain under half of the gap, and the rest is unexplained. The D gene and trimming were derived from the DNA, and the V and J assignments and clone size from that table. The sample table records some 6,900 clones; around three quarters of these occur just once. The ten biggest clones cover approximately 7% of the sample.

This TCR derives from a human donor with melanoma. The starting material was CD8+ T cells sorted from blood (inferred from file names), obtained from a patient given nivolumab and ipilimumab in sequence. The receptor chain draws on TRBV27 and TRBJ2-5; TRBD2 agrees with 14 junctional bases. This receptor has the CDR3 CASSSLGLAGGRETQYF. The nucleotides are TGTGCCAGCAGTTCCTTAGGACTAGCGGGAGGAAGGGAGACCCAGTACTTC.